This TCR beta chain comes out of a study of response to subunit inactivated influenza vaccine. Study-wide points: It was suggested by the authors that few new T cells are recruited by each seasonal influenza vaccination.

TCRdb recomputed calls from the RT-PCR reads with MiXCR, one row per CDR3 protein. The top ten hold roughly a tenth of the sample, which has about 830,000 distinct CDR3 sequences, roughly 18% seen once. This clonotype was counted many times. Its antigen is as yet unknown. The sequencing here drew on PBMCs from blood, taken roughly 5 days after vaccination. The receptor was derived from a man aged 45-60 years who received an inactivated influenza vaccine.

The CDR3 sequence is CASSATGTGFNSPLHF. In nucleotides, the CDR3 is TGTGCCAGCAGCGCAACCGGGACAGGCTTTAATTCACCCCTCCACTTT. The gene calls are TRBV4-2 and TRBJ1-6; 8 positions agree with TRBD1. Germline V gene sequence: CDR1 LGHNA, CDR2 YNFKEQ. This CDR3 is built from 16 residues. Trimming cost V 5 bases and J 6 bases; bases outside gene matches: 9.